This TCR beta chain came from a study of PD-L1 blockade in urothelial cancer. Clones were sequenced by immunoSEQ multiplex PCR, and TCRdb holds only the in-frame ones, with some missing. Of approximately 38,000 clones in the sample, 80% to 90% were seen once. The time point denotes: peripheral blood 6 weeks after treatment start. The CDR3 length is 14 residues. Deletions cut 2 bases from V and 0 bases from J, with 7 bases between. The germline CDR1 and CDR2 sequences are LNHDA and SQIVND (reference sequence). The material was PBMCs, obtained around atezolizumab (anti-PD-L1) treatment. The source of this sequence is a man between 60 and 75 years old with urothelial cancer. This rearrangement joins TRBV19 to TRBJ1-1; no firm D call. CDR3 bases: TGTGCCAGTAGTATATCCGTTATGAACACTGAAGCTTTCTTT. Amino acids: CASSISVMNTEAFF.